This T cell receptor (beta chain) was obtained from a study of cytotoxic CD8 clonotypes in ibrutinib-treated CLL. Some clones are missing from TCRdb's copy, which holds only in-frame ones; the method was immunoSEQ multiplex PCR. The sample has around 130,000 clones, 84% seen once; the top ten hold roughly 3.5%. CDR3 length: 12 amino acids. The V gene end was trimmed by 4 bases and the J gene end by 7 bases; junction bases not matched to a gene: 1. In germline, CDR1 is SGHNT, CDR2 YYREEE (reference sequence). Sequenced material: PBMCs, taken after 24 months of ibrutinib treatment. The J gene is TRBJ2-1, the V gene TRBV5-4; TRBD2 matches at 8 bases. The sequence came from a human donor with chronic lymphocytic leukemia. The CDR3 loop reads CASSRGGNEQFF. As DNA, the CDR3 is TGTGCCAGCAGCCGCGGGGGGAATGAGCAGTTCTTC.